The present T cell receptor (beta chain) was sequenced within a study of T cells in Graves' hyperthyroidism and ophthalmopathy (dated by TCRdb to the late 2010s). Regarding the complete study: Peripheral blood was sampled at the time of initial diagnosis, prior to any treatment. The 95 to 100 discovery patients were randomly divided into training and test sets at a 7:3 ratio. According to the paper, TCR Vbeta CDR3 sequencing was carried out on around 140 peripheral blood samples, which came from over 40 ophthalmopathy, 80 or so hyperthyroidism and roughly 17 progressor patients. Thyroid tissue and blood T-cell repertoires from more than 5 Graves' hyperthyroidism patients were also compared in the study. A discovery cohort of fewer than 110 patients, about 43 with Graves' ophthalmopathy and approximately 60 with stable Graves' hyperthyroidism, was used to find distinguishing TCR V-J signatures. After blood sampling, hyperthyroidism patients were treated with methimazole at a starting dose of 30 mg daily, and ophthalmopathy patients were treated with high-dose intravenous methylprednisolone. An independent validation cohort of under 20 hyperthyroidism patients and approximately 15 patients who later progressed to ophthalmopathy tested prospective prediction of ophthalmopathy. Results and caveats for the whole study, not just this receptor: A 13 V-J signature model separated ophthalmopathy from stable hyperthyroidism, with roughly 88% sensitivity and approximately 81% specificity in cross-validation and 80%/75% in testing. Most expanded thyroid clonotypes (frequency above 0.001) were also found in blood, which suggests that blood repertoires may mirror thyroid immune responses. In validation, the model predicted progression to ophthalmopathy a median of about 5.9 months before onset, with approximately 70% sensitivity and around 76% specificity. No statistical method was used to set the sample size in advance, and investigators knew the group allocation.

Looking up the germline V gene (reference sequence) yields CDR1 MNHNY and CDR2 SVGAGI. The junction shows trimming of 0 bases on V and 7 bases on J, plus 12 bases between the germline ends. Inclusive of the bounding cysteine and phenylalanine, the CDR3 is 14 residues long. Of all the DNA, just the CDR3 is kept, 42 bases in frame from base 1. Moderately to severely active disease, a Clinical Activity Score of at least 3, a NOSPECS grade of at least 4, and a duration under 3 months were present in ophthalmopathy patients. Any patient with an uncontrolled infection, another autoimmune disease, pregnancy or lactation was excluded. Clinical symptoms, serum thyroxine and TRAb, thyroid ultrasound, and orbital computed tomography formed the basis for the diagnoses. PBMCs were isolated from about 10 ml of fresh peripheral blood by Ficoll-Paque density gradient centrifugation. Total RNA was extracted using Trizol reagent, and RNA quality was assessed on an Agilent 2100 Bioanalyzer.

This clonotype was seen at least ten times. No antigen is known for it. No base quality values were provided; no much bigger clone lies one nucleotide off. TCR beta CDR3 regions were amplified from RNA transcripts. For the first round of RT-PCR on the TCR CDR3, the HTBI primer set was used together with the Qiagen OneStep RT-PCR kit. A second multiplex PCR round built the libraries, followed by size selection and purification. Paired-end sequencing of the libraries was performed with 100 bp reads on an Illumina HiSeq2000. In the source study's methods: Raw data were processed with SOAPnuke, discarding reads with adapters, uncalled bases, mean Phred below 15, or no exact constant-primer or identifier match. COPE v1.2.5 was used to merge high-quality paired reads, and clonotypes were defined as unique nucleotide sequences. MiTCR v1.1 was used to align the clonotypes against IMGT TRBV, TRBD and TRBJ reference segments. The analysis included only V-J combinations with a frequency above 0.0001, which together covered over 98% of the repertoires. A TCS score was defined as the ratio of F50 (clonal expansion) to E x V (chaos), with BLOSUM62-based TCRdist applied between CDR3 peptides within each V-J. Welch's t-statistics and random forest reduced roughly 530 V-J features to roughly 13, which were used in a naive Bayes classifier (R e1071). The public sequencing data were trimmed at Q25 with fastp and processed into clonotypes with MiXCR by TCRdb, which kept only in-frame beta chains. CDR3 protein duplicates are merged, each entry listing the most common genes and DNA. The V and J calls were determined by TCRdb, not by the authors. The sample includes about 410,000 distinct CDR3 sequences, with about 15% observed a single time. The ten largest clones represent roughly an eighth of the sample.

The receptor was isolated from a man younger than 30 with Graves' ophthalmopathy. Rearrangement joined TRBV6-6 to TRBJ1-1, with the D gene not confidently named. The sequenced sample was blood. The DNA reads TGTGCCAGCAGTTACTCGATCGGGGTACTTGAAGCTTTCTTT. Its translation is CASSYSIGVLEAFF.